These T cell receptor beta chains were read from a single sample in a study of CD8+ T cells in alopecia areata. The assay was immunoSEQ multiplex PCR, and TCRdb's table has in-frame clones only and misses some. The table records approximately 63,000 clones, roughly 57% of them present only once. The specimen comprised CD8+ T cells sorted from blood, sampled at week 0. The receptors come from a human donor with alopecia areata. The CDR3 runs from the conserved cysteine through the conserved F or W. A D gene is named only where the DNA matches it firmly. Clone size is shown for a subset of rows, as once, few, many or a class of expanded clone.

D	size	V	J	CDR3	DNA
.	.	TRBV6-6	TRBJ1-6	CASSYAGRSNSPLHF	TGTGCCAGCAGTTACGCCGGCCGGAGTAATTCACCCCTCCACTTT
.	.	TRBV29-1	TRBJ2-2	CSVAQSGELFF	TGCAGCGTCGCACAGTCCGGGGAGCTGTTTTTT
TRBD1	.	TRBV15	TRBJ2-5	CATRSDREYQETQYF	TGTGCCACCAGGTCAGACAGGGAGTACCAAGAGACCCAGTACTTC
.	.	TRBV27	TRBJ1-1	CASSLSGVGRTEAFF	TGTGCCAGCAGTTTATCGGGGGTAGGAAGGACTGAAGCTTTCTTT
.	few	TRBV4-1	TRBJ2-1	CASSQDRRGNEQFF	TGCGCCAGCAGCCAAGATCGACGAGGAAATGAGCAGTTCTTC
.	once	TRBV4-3	TRBJ1-2	CASSQERGNNYGYTF	TGCGCCAGCAGCCAAGAGAGGGGGAATAACTATGGCTACACCTTC
.	few	TRBV2	TRBJ1-1	CASLQTSEAFF	TGTGCCAGCCTACAGACCAGTGAAGCTTTCTTT
.	few	TRBV28	TRBJ1-2	CASSLPGTGYTF	TGTGCCAGCAGTTTACCAGGGACTGGCTACACCTTC
TRBD2	.	TRBV7-6	TRBJ2-5	CASSPGFSGGLRVETQYF	TGTGCCAGCAGCCCAGGCTTTAGCGGGGGGCTAAGAGTGGAGACCCAGTACTTC
.	.	TRBV9	TRBJ2-1	CASSVGDYNEQFF	TGTGCCAGCAGCGTCGGAGACTACAATGAGCAGTTCTTC
.	.	TRBV27	TRBJ2-3	CASSLYGVDTQYF	TGTGCCAGCAGTTTATACGGGGTAGATACGCAGTATTTT
.	few	TRBV19	TRBJ1-1	CASSIMTQSNTEAFF	TGTGCCAGTAGTATAATGACCCAATCGAACACTGAAGCTTTCTTT
TRBD1	.	TRBV28	TRBJ2-3	CASRRDRGGPPDTQYF	TGTGCCAGCAGGCGCGACAGGGGAGGTCCCCCAGATACGCAGTATTTT
.	once	TRBV27	TRBJ1-5	CASGTGNQPQHF	TGTGCCAGCGGAACAGGGAATCAGCCCCAGCATTTT
.	few	TRBV29-1	TRBJ2-7	CSVEDRGTSEQYF	TGCAGCGTTGAAGACAGGGGAACGTCCGAGCAGTACTTC
TRBD1	.	TRBV6-5	TRBJ2-7	CASSYAGGSYEQYF	TGTGCCAGCAGTTACGCAGGGGGCTCCTACGAGCAGTACTTC
.	.	TRBV19	TRBJ1-2	CASSPEPGFGYTF	TGTGCCAGTAGTCCGGAACCGGGATTTGGCTACACCTTC
TRBD1	.	TRBV7-8	TRBJ1-1	CASSSGGTGQTEAFF	TGTGCCAGCAGCTCGGGAGGGACAGGGCAAACTGAAGCTTTCTTT
.	.	TRBV28	TRBJ2-7	CATGRASYEQYF	TGTGCCACGGGACGAGCTTCCTACGAGCAGTACTTC
TRBD1	few	TRBV27	TRBJ1-2	CASSLSRQGDYGYTF	TGTGCCAGCAGTTTATCGAGACAGGGAGACTATGGCTACACCTTC
TRBD2	.	TRBV6-5	TRBJ2-5	CASSKTSGGAETQYF	TGTGCCAGCAGTAAGACTAGCGGGGGGGCTGAGACCCAGTACTTC
TRBD1	once	TRBV14	TRBJ2-4	CASSVTGTNIQYF	TGTGCCAGCAGCGTGACAGGGACCAACATTCAGTACTTC
TRBD1	once	TRBV5-6	TRBJ1-2	CASSLATGAGGYTF	TGTGCCAGCAGCTTGGCGACAGGGGCTGGTGGCTACACCTTC
.	.	TRBV9	TRBJ2-7	CASSVEAAQTYEQYF	TGTGCCAGCAGCGTAGAGGCGGCCCAGACCTACGAGCAGTACTTC
TRBD2	.	TRBV7-8	TRBJ2-5	CASSSTLAGVETQYF	TGTGCCAGCAGCTCCACACTAGCGGGAGTCGAGACCCAGTACTTC
TRBD2	once	TRBV7-8	TRBJ2-7	CASSRSGADSYEQYF	TGTGCCAGCAGCCGCAGCGGGGCGGATTCCTACGAGCAGTACTTC
.	.	TRBV19	TRBJ1-5	CASKRPGSNQPQHF	TGTGCCAGTAAGCGTCCGGGAAGCAATCAGCCCCAGCATTTT
TRBD1	.	TRBV7-9	TRBJ1-1	CASRWTGGTEAFF	TGTGCCAGCAGATGGACAGGGGGCACTGAAGCTTTCTTT
TRBD1	.	TRBV4-3	TRBJ1-4	CASSQRIQGAVNEKLFF	TGCGCCAGCAGCCAGCGGATACAGGGGGCGGTAAATGAAAAACTGTTTTTT
.	.	TRBV13	TRBJ2-5	CASREWGGETQYF	TGTGCCAGCAGGGAGTGGGGCGGGGAGACCCAGTACTTC
TRBD2	few	TRBV7-2	TRBJ2-7	CASSLGLALGEQYF	TGTGCCAGCAGCCTGGGACTAGCTCTCGGCGAGCAGTACTTC
.	once	TRBV29-1	TRBJ1-2	CSGWWGGGYTF	TGCAGCGGGTGGTGGGGAGGGGGCTACACCTTC
TRBD1	.	TRBV5-6	TRBJ2-7	CASSGDREEVSYEQYF	TGTGCCAGCAGCGGGGACAGGGAGGAGGTTTCCTACGAGCAGTACTTC
TRBD2	.	TRBV27	TRBJ2-2	CASVPGTTGWAGELFF	TGTGCCAGCGTACCCGGGACTACCGGATGGGCCGGGGAGCTGTTTTTT
TRBD2	few	TRBV4-1	TRBJ2-1	CASSQGGLAGEHEQFF	TGCGCCAGCAGCCAAGGGGGACTAGCGGGGGAGCATGAGCAGTTCTTC
.	.	TRBV29-1	TRBJ2-7	CSVTNSYEQYF	TGCAGCGTTACGAACTCCTACGAGCAGTACTTC